This TCR beta chain is drawn from a study of blood T cell repertoires in COVID-19. Overall study context: Material from acute and convalescent COVID-19 was sourced from the United States, Italy and Spain.

The authors' processing: Estimates of nucleated cell counts were drawn from the amplification of reference gene primers. Clones were sequenced by immunoSEQ multiplex PCR, and TCRdb holds only the in-frame ones, with some missing. D and trimming come from the DNA, and the V and J calls and clone size come from that table. The data hold roughly 130,000 clones, with roughly 80% observed a single time. Germline CDR1 is ENHRY and CDR2 is SYGVKD. Unmatched junction bases numbered 1, after V lost 0 bases and J lost 2 bases. CDR3 length: 15 amino acids. Sequencing was done on a sample of peripheral blood. J is TRBJ2-3 and V is TRBV10-3, with 8 bases fitting TRBD2. The clonotype originates from a woman aged 25-40 years who had recovered from COVID-19. For the CDR3, the DNA is TGTGCCATCAGTGAGTCTAGCGGGACCACAGATACGCAGTATTTT. This encodes CAISESSGTTDTQYF.